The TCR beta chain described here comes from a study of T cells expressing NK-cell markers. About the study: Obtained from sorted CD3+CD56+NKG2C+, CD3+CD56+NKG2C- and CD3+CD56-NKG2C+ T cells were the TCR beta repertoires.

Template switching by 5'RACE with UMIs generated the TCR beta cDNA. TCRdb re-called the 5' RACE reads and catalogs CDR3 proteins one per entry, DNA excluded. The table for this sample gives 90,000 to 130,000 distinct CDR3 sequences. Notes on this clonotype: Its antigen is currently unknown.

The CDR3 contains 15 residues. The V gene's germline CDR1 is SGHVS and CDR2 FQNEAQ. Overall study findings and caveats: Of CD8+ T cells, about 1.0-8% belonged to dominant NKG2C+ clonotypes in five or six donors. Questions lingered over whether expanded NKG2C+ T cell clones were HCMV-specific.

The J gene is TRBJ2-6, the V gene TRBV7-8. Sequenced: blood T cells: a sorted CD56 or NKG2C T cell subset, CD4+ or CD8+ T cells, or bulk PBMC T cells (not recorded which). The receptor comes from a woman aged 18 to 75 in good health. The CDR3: CASSLAERGANVLTF.